This is a list of T cell receptor beta chains from one sample in a study of T-cell memory formation after mild COVID-19. TCRdb passed the 5' RACE reads through MiXCR, listing each CDR3 protein once. The sample gives just over 300,000 distinct CDR3 sequences, roughly a fifth of which show up once; around 20% is in the top ten. Sample: PBMCs or a T cell subset sorted from them (not recorded which). The receptor set was obtained from a man aged 18 to 29 who had mild COVID-19 (a few samples of this study predate the infection). Cell type and time point are not known. Each CDR3 is given with its conserved first and last residue. The D gene is left open where the match is weak.

D gene: TRBD1
J gene: TRBJ2-1
V gene: TRBV6-5
CDR3 protein: CASSYPGQGGEQFF

D gene: TRBD1
J gene: TRBJ2-1
V gene: TRBV7-8
CDR3 protein: CASSPPRGRQFYNEQFF

D gene: TRBD1
J gene: TRBJ2-7
V gene: TRBV25-1
CDR3 protein: CASRGQGPTYEQYF

D gene: -
J gene: TRBJ2-7
V gene: TRBV2
CDR3 protein: CASSEGMDGEQYF

D gene: -
J gene: TRBJ1-4
V gene: TRBV27
CDR3 protein: CASSSAGTNEKLFF

D gene: -
J gene: TRBJ2-3
V gene: TRBV6-5
CDR3 protein: CASSYFLSTDTQYF

D gene: -
J gene: TRBJ2-1
V gene: TRBV5-4
CDR3 protein: CASSLGQFRPVNEQFF

D gene: -
J gene: TRBJ2-5
V gene: TRBV29-1
CDR3 protein: CSVEVLDSGETQYF

D gene: -
J gene: TRBJ1-2
V gene: TRBV5-1
CDR3 protein: CASSLEAYLGLDGYTF

D gene: -
J gene: TRBJ2-5
V gene: TRBV29-1
CDR3 protein: CSVGASETQYF

D gene: TRBD1
J gene: TRBJ2-5
V gene: TRBV7-8
CDR3 protein: CASGPTGSQETQYF

D gene: -
J gene: TRBJ2-5
V gene: TRBV20-1
CDR3 protein: CSARARGHPAQETQYF

D gene: TRBD2
J gene: TRBJ2-7
V gene: TRBV11-2
CDR3 protein: CASTTVMRGGPYEQYF

D gene: -
J gene: TRBJ2-6
V gene: TRBV12-3/TRBV12-4
CDR3 protein: CASSLKASGANVLTF

D gene: -
J gene: TRBJ1-6
V gene: TRBV5-4
CDR3 protein: CASSLSRTNNSPLHF

D gene: -
J gene: TRBJ1-2
V gene: TRBV18
CDR3 protein: CASSPPSGFGYTF

D gene: TRBD1
J gene: TRBJ2-1
V gene: TRBV2
CDR3 protein: CASSETGTGGYNEQFF

D gene: -
J gene: TRBJ1-1
V gene: TRBV7-9
CDR3 protein: CASSGSGEGTEAFF

D gene: TRBD1
J gene: TRBJ1-1
V gene: TRBV18
CDR3 protein: CASAGGRNTEAFF

D gene: TRBD2
J gene: TRBJ2-3
V gene: TRBV7-2
CDR3 protein: CASRLTSGDTDTQYF

D gene: -
J gene: TRBJ1-2
V gene: TRBV7-9
CDR3 protein: CASILPGEGNYGYTF

D gene: TRBD1
J gene: TRBJ2-6
V gene: TRBV29-1
CDR3 protein: CSAKGQGAGANVLTF

D gene: TRBD1
J gene: TRBJ1-5
V gene: TRBV15
CDR3 protein: CATSRNRGTNQPQHF

D gene: TRBD1
J gene: TRBJ1-6
V gene: TRBV7-9
CDR3 protein: CASSQDRGSDSPLHF

D gene: TRBD1
J gene: TRBJ2-2
V gene: TRBV20-1
CDR3 protein: CSAKQGIAGELFF

D gene: -
J gene: TRBJ1-5
V gene: TRBV6-5
CDR3 protein: CASSYGRNSNQPQHF

D gene: -
J gene: TRBJ1-5
V gene: TRBV5-5
CDR3 protein: CASSLVGGDQPQHF

D gene: -
J gene: TRBJ1-5
V gene: TRBV20-1
CDR3 protein: CSASNTNQPQHF

D gene: TRBD2
J gene: TRBJ2-1
V gene: TRBV5-1
CDR3 protein: CASTFPAGGNEQFF

D gene: TRBD2
J gene: TRBJ2-2
V gene: TRBV7-8
CDR3 protein: CASSLVSGRENTGELFF